Listed below are T cell receptor beta chains from one sample, sequenced in a study of identical twins. A single record per CDR3 protein comes from TCRdb applying MiXCR to the 5' RACE reads. Among roughly 250,000 distinct CDR3 sequences listed, around 15% were seen once. Material: memory (CD45RO+) T cells sorted from blood. These receptors originate from a woman aged 18-29 years in good health. The CDR3 runs from the conserved cysteine through the conserved F or W. D genes are given only for firm matches. Clone size, where shown, is once, few, many, or a class for clones that have expanded.

V gene	J gene	D gene	clone size	CDR3 DNA	CDR3 protein
TRBV30	TRBJ1-2	-	-	TGTGCCTGGAGTGCAAACCGGGGCGGGGGCTACACCTTC	CAWSANRGGGYTF
TRBV12-3/TRBV12-4	TRBJ2-7	TRBD1	few	TGTGCCAGCAACCCGACAGGGGCCAATTACGAGCAGTACTTC	CASNPTGANYEQYF
TRBV6-2/TRBV6-3	TRBJ1-1	TRBD1	few	TGTGCCAGCAGCCCAATCAGGGGGAGGAACACTGAAGCTTTCTTT	CASSPIRGRNTEAFF
TRBV12-3/TRBV12-4	TRBJ1-1	TRBD1	many	TGTGCCAGCAGTCGTACCGGGACAGGGAACACTGAAGCTTTCTTT	CASSRTGTGNTEAFF
TRBV3-1	TRBJ1-2	-	few	TGTGCCAGCAGCCATAGGGAGAATGGCTACACCTTC	CASSHRENGYTF
TRBV6-1	TRBJ2-5	TRBD2	-	TGTGCCAGCAGTGGGTCGCGGGGGGGCGGGGAGACCCAGTACTTC	CASSGSRGGGETQYF
TRBV5-1	TRBJ2-2	-	few	TGCGCCAGCAGCTCTGTCGTGCGGGATGGCACCGGGGAGCTGTTTTTT	CASSSVVRDGTGELFF
TRBV7-9	TRBJ1-4	-	-	TGTGCCAGCAGCCCGGGACACTTTAATGAAAAACTGTTTTTT	CASSPGHFNEKLFF
TRBV6-1	TRBJ2-7	-	few	TGTGCCAGCAGTCAGGCCCAAGGACAAGCCTACGAGCAGTACTTC	CASSQAQGQAYEQYF
TRBV20-1	TRBJ1-1	-	few	TGCAGTGCCCACGGGTGGGGAGGCGCGACTGAAGCTTTCTTT	CSAHGWGGATEAFF
TRBV5-1	TRBJ1-1	-	few	TGCGCCAGCTCACAGACCGGGGCCCCGGAAGCTTTCTTT	CASSQTGAPEAFF
TRBV20-1	TRBJ2-7	-	few	TGCAGTGCTAGAACGCCAGTCGCCTACGAGCAGTACTTC	CSARTPVAYEQYF
TRBV4-3	TRBJ2-7	-	-	TGCGCCAGCAGCCAAGATAGGGACTACGAGCAGTACTTC	CASSQDRDYEQYF
TRBV7-6	TRBJ2-1	-	-	TGTGCCAGCAGCTTACCGACTATCAATGAGCAGTTCTTC	CASSLPTINEQFF
TRBV3-1	TRBJ1-1	-	few	TGTGCCAGCAGGGACCACAGGGTCCCGAACACTGAAGCTTTCTTT	CASRDHRVPNTEAFF
TRBV12-3/TRBV12-4	TRBJ2-7	TRBD2	few	TGTGCCAGCAGTTCCCGCATACGACTAGCGGAGACCTCCTACGAGCAGTACTTC	CASSSRIRLAETSYEQYF
TRBV5-1	TRBJ1-2	-	-	TGCGCCAGCAGCAATCAGCTCCAAGGCGGTTATGGCTACACCTTC	CASSNQLQGGYGYTF
TRBV14	TRBJ1-2	-	few	TGTGCCAGCAGCCAAGATCGGAGGTTCGGCTACACCTTC	CASSQDRRFGYTF
TRBV7-9	TRBJ2-3	-	few	TGTGCCAGCAGCTTAGTCGGCAGGGCGAGCACAGATACGCAGTATTTT	CASSLVGRASTDTQYF
TRBV6-5	TRBJ1-2	-	few	TGTGCCAGCAGTTATGATGTCCGGACCGGTGGCTACACCTTC	CASSYDVRTGGYTF
TRBV10-3	TRBJ1-1	-	few	TGTGCCATCAGTGGATCCGGCGGCGCCGAAGCTTTCTTT	CAISGSGGAEAFF
TRBV20-1	TRBJ2-1	-	many	TGCAGTGCTAGAGATTCGAGACTCATGAATGAGCAGTTCTTC	CSARDSRLMNEQFF
TRBV25-1	TRBJ2-3	-	few	TGTGCCAGCAGTAGACAGGCTTACACAGATACGCAGTATTTT	CASSRQAYTDTQYF
TRBV7-9	TRBJ1-6	TRBD1	few	TGTGCCAGCAGCTTAGGGGACGGGACAGGGGGTTCACCCCTCCACTTT	CASSLGDGTGGSPLHF
TRBV20-1	TRBJ2-2	TRBD2	few	TGCAGTGCTAGCGACGGGAGGCCCACCTGGGCCGGGGAGCTGTTTTTT	CSASDGRPTWAGELFF
TRBV20-1	TRBJ2-3	TRBD2	-	TGCAGTGCTAGAGTCCCGCTAGCGGGGGGCGGGAATACGCAGTATTTT	CSARVPLAGGGNTQYF
TRBV10-2	TRBJ2-7	TRBD1	-	TGCGCCACACGGAGTGGACAGGGGAGCTCCTACGAGCAGTACTTC	CATRSGQGSSYEQYF
TRBV5-1	TRBJ1-1	-	few	TGCGCCAGCAGGGTCTCCGACACTGAAGCTTTCTTT	CASRVSDTEAFF
TRBV5-3	TRBJ1-5	-	-	TGTGCCAGAGGAGCGAAGCCCCAGCATTTT	CARGAKPQHF
TRBV14	TRBJ1-1	-	few	TGTGCCAGCAGCCACCTGAACACTGAAGCTTTCTTT	CASSHLNTEAFF
TRBV7-9	TRBJ2-5	-	few	TGTGCCAGCAGCTTACGGGGGAGCCGAGAGACCCAGTACTTC	CASSLRGSRETQYF
TRBV4-3	TRBJ1-2	-	many	TGCGCCAGCAGCCAAGGAGGGGGAGATGTTGGCTACACCTTC	CASSQGGGDVGYTF
TRBV10-3	TRBJ2-7	-	-	TGTGCCATCTCCGAGGTGGCGTCTAGGGGGAACTACGAGCAGTACTTC	CAISEVASRGNYEQYF
TRBV6-1	TRBJ2-7	-	-	TGTGCCAGCTCCGGGGGCGTGGGGAGCTCCTACGAGCAGTACTTC	CASSGGVGSSYEQYF
TRBV7-8	TRBJ2-7	-	-	TGTGCCAGCAGCTTCGCGGCAGACTACGAGCAGTACTTC	CASSFAADYEQYF
TRBV20-1	TRBJ2-1	TRBD2	many	TGCAGTGCCACTAGCGGGAGGGGGTACAATGAGCAGTTCTTC	CSATSGRGYNEQFF
TRBV20-1	TRBJ2-1	-	-	TGCAGTGCTAGTCCGGAGGAAAGACATGATGAGCAGTTCTTC	CSASPEERHDEQFF
TRBV2	TRBJ2-5	TRBD1	few	TGTGCCAGCAGCGGGACAGCATATTCCCGTAGGGAGACCCAGTACTTC	CASSGTAYSRRETQYF
TRBV6-2/TRBV6-3	TRBJ2-1	TRBD2	many	TGTGCCAGCAGCCCCTTGAGCGGGAGTAGGAATGAGCAGTTCTTC	CASSPLSGSRNEQFF
TRBV5-1	TRBJ1-6	-	-	TGCGCCAGCAGCCATCTTAATTCACCCCTCCACTTT	CASSHLNSPLHF
TRBV6-5	TRBJ2-2	-	-	TGTGCCAGCAGTTCAGGGGAGATCGGGGAGCTGTTTTTT	CASSSGEIGELFF
TRBV5-4	TRBJ1-4	TRBD1	few	TGTGCCAGCAGCTTCTGGCCCGGGACAGGGATAAGAGCTAATGAAAAACTGTTTTTT	CASSFWPGTGIRANEKLFF
TRBV5-1	TRBJ1-2	-	-	TGCGCCAGCAGCTTGGATTACGCTTATGGCTACACCTTC	CASSLDYAYGYTF
TRBV7-2	TRBJ1-3	-	few	TGTGCCAGCAGCTTAGAGCGGGCTGGAAACACCATATATTTT	CASSLERAGNTIYF
TRBV7-2	TRBJ2-7	-	few	TGTGCCAGCAGCTTAGGGCCATCCGACGAGCAGTACTTC	CASSLGPSDEQYF
TRBV4-2	TRBJ2-2	TRBD2	few	TGTGCCAGCATCCGGAGCGGGACTAGCGGGGGGGCCCTGTTCACCGGGGAGCTGTTTTTT	CASIRSGTSGGALFTGELFF
TRBV20-1	TRBJ1-5	-	few	TGCAGTGGAGGCCCTAACAGTGGGCAGCCCCAGCATTTT	CSGGPNSGQPQHF
TRBV27	TRBJ1-6	-	few	TGTGCCAGCAGCCGGACCCAGGGGCTAGGGAATTCACCCCTCCACTTT	CASSRTQGLGNSPLHF
TRBV24-1	TRBJ2-3	-	few	TGTGCCACCAGTGAATCCTTCGGCGTGGATACGCAGTATTTT	CATSESFGVDTQYF
TRBV7-9	TRBJ2-3	-	-	TGTGCCAGCAGCCGCGTGGATACGCAGTATTTT	CASSRVDTQYF
TRBV15	TRBJ2-5	TRBD2	-	TGTGCCACCAGTTCTAGCGGGAGGTATCAGACCCAGTACTTC	CATSSSGRYQTQYF
TRBV6-2/TRBV6-3	TRBJ2-1	TRBD1	-	TGTGCCAGCGCTTTCCCACAGGGGATCCACAATGAGCAGTTCTTC	CASAFPQGIHNEQFF
TRBV6-2/TRBV6-3	TRBJ2-1	-	many	TGTGCCAGCAGTTACTCGCCGCCAACTAGAACAGCAGGACTGTACAATGAGCAGTTCTTC	CASSYSPPTRTAGLYNEQFF
TRBV14	TRBJ1-4	-	few	TGTGCCAGCAGCCAAACAGAGTTTACTAATGAAAAACTGTTTTTT	CASSQTEFTNEKLFF